This TCR beta chain stems from a study of blood T cells in healthy people across ages. Study-wide results and caveats: Measured against age, TCR beta diversity per million T cells decreased in a roughly linear manner.

This clonotype has more than one count but fewer than ten. No antigen is known for it. Donors ranged from about 6 to 95 years old and were healthy Caucasians in Russia. The CDR3 sequence is 15 residues long. Germline V CDR1 and CDR2: DFQATT, SNEGSKA (reference sequence). Together with a sample-barcoded 5' primer, a J-beta primer mix was included in a second PCR lasting roughly 7 to 11 cycles. TCRdb called the 5' RACE reads again in MiXCR, with one record for every CDR3 protein. Here the sample spans 1.5 million to 2 million distinct CDR3 sequences, about 31% being singletons. Sequencing was done on a sample of blood. V usage is TRBV20-1 and J usage is TRBJ2-5; 9 bases map to TRBD2. The end of the DNA fits TRBJ2-7 better, so the J call may be wrong. The sequence came from a woman in her thirties in good health. The CDR3 region has the DNA TGCAGTGCTATGGGTCTAGCGGGGCGGGGGGGCGAGCAGTACTTC. This sequence encodes CSAMGLAGRGGEQYF.